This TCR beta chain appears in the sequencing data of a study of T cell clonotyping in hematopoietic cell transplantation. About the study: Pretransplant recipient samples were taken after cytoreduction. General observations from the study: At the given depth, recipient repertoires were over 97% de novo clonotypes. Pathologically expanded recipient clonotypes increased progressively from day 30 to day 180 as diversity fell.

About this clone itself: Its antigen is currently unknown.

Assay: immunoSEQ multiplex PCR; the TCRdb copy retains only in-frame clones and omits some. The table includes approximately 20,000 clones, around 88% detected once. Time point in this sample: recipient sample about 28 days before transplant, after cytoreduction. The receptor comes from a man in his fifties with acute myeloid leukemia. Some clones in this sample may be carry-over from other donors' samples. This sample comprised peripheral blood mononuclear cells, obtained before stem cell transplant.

The CDR3 loop reads CASSLMGSRTGGLNTEAFF. The DNA of the CDR3 is TGTGCCAGTAGTCTCATGGGGTCCCGGACAGGGGGGCTGAACACTGAAGCTTTCTTT. The rearrangement uses TRBV19 and TRBJ1-1; 10 bases fit TRBD1. This CDR3 spans 19 amino acids. Losses at the gene ends were 5 bases for V and 0 bases for J; bases not matched to a gene: 15. Germline V gives CDR1 LNHDA, CDR2 SQIVND (reference sequence).